Following are 27 T cell receptor beta chains from one sample sequenced in a study of cytomegalovirus exposure and HLA in healthy donors (dated by TCRdb to about 2017). Library preparation employed the immunoSEQ multiplex PCR assay. TCRdb stores this immuneACCESS table with in-frame sequences only. Part of the clones is absent; in the studies checked, under half of the shortfall reflects unresolved V genes, and no reason is known for the rest. The sample table contains under 200,000 clones; only one count was recorded for 80% to 90% of them. In total, the top ten clones hold 4.5% to 7% of the sample. Input material: PBMCs. These TCRs come from a woman aged 30 to 39 in good health and CMV-seronegative.

The chain links TRBV5-1 to TRBJ2-2; D might be TRBD1 (5 bases). From germline, CDR1 is SGHRS and CDR2 YFSETQ. The CDR3 covers 14 residues. V was shortened by 4 bases and J by 5 bases, with 12 bases between the two germline ends. CDR3 amino acids: CASSPGWVTGELFF. CDR3 bases: TGCGCCAGCAGCCCAGGGTGGGTGACCGGGGAGCTGTTTTTT.

The V call is TRBV29-1, the J call TRBJ1-1; possible D gene TRBD1, 5 bases. CDR1 is SQVTM and CDR2 is ANQGSEA in the germline V gene. The CDR3 has 14 residues. V dropped 3 bases and J dropped 1 base, with 12 bases sitting between them. The CDR3 reads CSVDTGPPNTEAFF. For the CDR3, the DNA is TGCAGCGTTGATACAGGACCGCCGAACACTGAAGCTTTCTTT. Looking up the rest from reference TRBV29-1 and TRBJ1-1 gives the full variable domain: SAVISQKPSRDICQRGTSLTIQCQVDSQVTMMFWYRQQPGQSLTLIATANQGSEATYESGFVIDKFPISRPNLTFSTLTVSNMSPEDSSIYLCSVDTGPPNTEAFFGQGTRLTVV.

V usage is TRBV25-1 and J usage is TRBJ2-1; D is ambiguous. The ends were cut back, 3 bases at V and 1 base at J, with 7 bases in the middle. CDR1 and CDR2 from the germline V gene are MGHDK and SYGVNS. This CDR3 region has 14 residues. CDR3 protein: CASSEESSYNEQFF. CDR3 DNA: TGTGCCAGCAGTGAGGAGTCTTCCTACAATGAGCAGTTCTTC.

The chain combines TRBV27 with TRBJ1-1; 8 bases agree with TRBD1. Per germline, CDR1 MNHEY and CDR2 SMNVEV (reference sequence). V lost 2 bases and J lost 7; bases outside the gene matches: 6. CDR3 length: 14 amino acids. The CDR3 coding sequence is TGTGCCAGCAGTTTAACTCGAGGGACAGGTGAAGCTTTCTTT. It specifies CASSLTRGTGEAFF.

In its sample, this clone was seen once. The chain links TRBV7-9 to TRBJ1-2; 7 bases align to TRBD1. Germline V gives CDR1 SEHNR, CDR2 FQNEAQ (reference sequence). Unmatched junction bases numbered 8, after V lost 4 bases and J lost 0 bases. This CDR3 contains 16 residues. CDR3 in amino acids: CASSSRQGGTNYGYTF. CDR3 sequence (DNA): TGTGCCAGCAGCTCACGACAGGGCGGGACTAACTATGGCTACACCTTC.

This clone was picked up a small number of times. The chain carries TRBV2 and TRBJ2-7; perhaps TRBD1 as D (6 bases). Trimming pared 7 bases from V and 0 bases from J, leaving 10 bases between. The germline gives CDR1 SNHLY, CDR2 FYNNEI. This CDR3 has 13 amino acids. CDR3 coding DNA: TGTGCCAGCATCATACAGGGCTCCTACGAGCAGTACTTC. Protein: CASIIQGSYEQYF.

V usage is TRBV4-2 and J usage is TRBJ1-4; 7 nucleotides agree with TRBD1. Germline V lookup: CDR1 LGHNA, CDR2 YNFKEQ. With V trimmed by 4 bases and J by 5 bases, 7 bases remained unmatched. This CDR3 is 15 amino acids long. The CDR3 sequence is CASSPLGTDNEKLFF. DNA for the CDR3: TGTGCCAGCAGCCCATTAGGGACAGACAATGAAAAACTGTTTTTT.

The chain uses TRBV4-1 and TRBJ1-3; 9 bases agree with TRBD1. Germline V lookup: CDR1 MGHRA, CDR2 YSYEKL. The CDR3 totals 14 residues. V lost 3 bases to trimming and J lost 4 bases; unmatched junction nucleotides: 1. The CDR3 DNA reads TGCGCCAGCAGCCACGGGACAGGGGGAAACACCATATATTTT. Its protein product is CASSHGTGGNTIYF.

This chain's CDR3 is CASSSRQGDSYNEQFF. As DNA, the CDR3 is TGTGCCAGCAGCTCAAGACAGGGAGACTCCTACAATGAGCAGTTCTTC. This chain uses TRBV7-2 with TRBJ2-1, with 7 bases that match TRBD1. Germline V gene sequence: CDR1 SGHTA, CDR2 FQGNSA. J was trimmed by 0 bases and V by 4 bases; bases with no gene match: 6. The CDR3 runs 16 residues.

CDR3 in DNA: TGTGCCAGCAGCCCCTTGTTGGACTCCTACGAGCAGTACTTC. It specifies CASSPLLDSYEQYF. This chain links TRBV5-4 with TRBJ2-7; D ambiguous. Germline CDR1 and CDR2: SGHNT and YYREEE (reference sequence). With 4 bases removed from V and 0 bases from J, the gap between germline ends came to 11 bases. This CDR3 is 14 amino acids long.

This clone appeared a few times. The chain employs TRBV10-3 and TRBJ1-2, with D perhaps TRBD1 (6 bases). Trimming shortened V by 6 bases and J by 3 bases, and 14 bases separated the two germline ends. The CDR3 runs to 14 residues. From germline, CDR1 is ENHRY and CDR2 SYGVKD. The CDR3 region is CAISSIGGDYGYTF. For the CDR3, the DNA is TGTGCCATCAGCTCGATCGGGGGCGACTATGGCTACACCTTC.

This chain joins TRBV6-4 and TRBJ1-1; 8 nucleotides match TRBD1. Looked up from germline, CDR1 is MRHNA and CDR2 is SNTAGT. CDR3 length equals 17 residues. With V trimmed by 8 bases and J by 4 bases, 18 bases remained unmatched. The CDR3 protein is CASPIFYQGQGGTEAFF. The CDR3 DNA sequence: TGTGCCAGCCCAATATTTTACCAAGGACAGGGCGGCACTGAAGCTTTCTTT.

CDR3 sequence: CASSPDSNQPQHF. The CDR3 bases are TGTGCCAGCTCCCCCGATAGCAATCAGCCCCAGCATTTT. V is TRBV7-2 and J is TRBJ1-5; D remains unclear. Trimming shortened V by 8 bases and J by 0 bases, and 8 bases separated the two germline ends. CDR1 and CDR2 (germline): SGHTA, FQGNSA. The length of the CDR3 is 13 residues.

The gene calls are TRBV4-1 and TRBJ2-1; tentatively, D is TRBD1 (5 bases). Germline-derived CDR1 and CDR2 are MGHRA and YSYEKL. CDR3 length: 15 amino acids. The V end lost 2 bases, the J end lost 0 bases, and 8 bases lay between the germline ends. The chain's CDR3 is CASSQRQSSYNEQFF. CDR3 DNA: TGCGCCAGCAGCCAAAGACAGAGCTCCTACAATGAGCAGTTCTTC.

CDR3 in amino acids: CASRRTASISTDTQYF. The CDR3, as DNA: TGTGCCAGCCGGAGGACGGCTAGCATTAGCACAGATACGCAGTATTTT. The chain uses TRBV27 and TRBJ2-3, with a weak D call TRBD2 (5 bases). Per the germline V gene, CDR1 is MNHEY and CDR2 is SMNVEV (reference sequence). The CDR3 runs 16 residues. V shed 8 bases and J shed 0 bases, with 18 bases lying between them.

The V gene is TRBV6-5, the J gene TRBJ1-5; 8 positions agree with TRBD1. Germline lookup yields CDR1 MNHEY and CDR2 SVGAGI. With V trimmed by 2 bases and J by 7 bases, 7 bases remained unmatched. The CDR3 contains 15 residues. CDR3 DNA sequence: TGTGCCAGCAGTTACACGCCGACAGGGGACCAGCCCCAGCATTTT. This gives the protein CASSYTPTGDQPQHF.

This clone has just a few counts. The chain recombines TRBV21-1 with TRBJ1-1; TRBD1, as called in the table, went unchecked against the DNA. TRBV21-1 is a pseudogene locus. This CDR3 has 14 amino acids. The CDR3 sequence: CASRLDRENTEAFF. The CDR3 nucleotides are TGTGCCAGCAGGCTGGACAGGGAGAACACTGAAGCTTTCTTT.

This clone was seen only once. This chain joins TRBV7-3 and TRBJ2-1; 10 bases agree with TRBD2. The CDR3 length is 19 residues. The V and J ends lost 3 bases and 4 bases, in that order; junction bases with no gene match: 15. Germline V gene lookup returns CDR1 SGHTA and CDR2 FQGTGA. The CDR3 nucleotides are TGTGCCAGCAGCTTTAAAAGGACTAGCGGCATATCGCCGTACAATGAGCAGTTCTTC. Amino acid sequence: CASSFKRTSGISPYNEQFF.

This rearrangement joins TRBV2 to TRBJ1-4; 8 nucleotides agree with TRBD1. The length of the CDR3 is 15 residues. V gave up 3 bases and J gave up 8 bases; unmatched junction bases: 8. In germline, CDR1 is SNHLY, CDR2 FYNNEI. The CDR3 loop reads CASSEMQGAREKLFF. In nucleotides, the CDR3 is TGTGCCAGCAGTGAGATGCAGGGGGCGCGGGAAAAACTGTTTTTT.

The chain joins TRBV7-6 to TRBJ2-7, with D hard to call. This CDR3 has 13 amino acids. Per the germline V gene, CDR1 is SGHVS and CDR2 is FNYEAQ. With 2 bases removed from V and 6 bases from J, the gap between germline ends came to 11 bases. CDR3 loop: CASSLRTEAEQYF. The CDR3 nucleotides are TGTGCCAGCAGCTTAAGGACCGAGGCCGAGCAGTACTTC.

This clone was detected only once. The gene calls are TRBV6-1 and TRBJ2-7, with D maybe TRBD1 (6 bases). V gave up 7 bases and J gave up 0 bases, with 16 bases separating them. CDR1 and CDR2 from the germline V gene are MNHNS and SASEGT. The length of the CDR3 is 15 residues. This chain's CDR3 is CASTPGQGTSYEQYF. As DNA, the CDR3 is TGTGCCAGCACCCCGGGACAAGGGACCTCCTACGAGCAGTACTTC.

The chain is built from TRBV5-1 and TRBJ1-2; 12 bases are shared with TRBD1. Germline loops: CDR1 SGHRS, CDR2 YFSETQ. CDR3 length: 14 amino acids. Trimming removed 1 base from V and 8 bases from J; junction bases left unmatched: 3. The DNA of the CDR3 is TGCGCCAGCAGCTTGTCTGGGACAGGGGGCGGCTACACCTTC. Translated, it gives CASSLSGTGGGYTF. Full variable domain (outside the CDR3, taken from reference TRBV5-1 and TRBJ1-2): KAGVTQTPRYLIKTRGQQVTLSCSPISGHRSVSWYQQTPGQGLQFLFEYFSETQRNKGNFPGRFSGRQFSNSRSEMNVSTLELGDSALYLCASSLSGTGGGYTFGSGTRLTVV.

The genes are TRBV7-2 and TRBJ1-5, with unresolved D. Trimming removed 1 base at V and 2 bases at J, with 9 bases between. The CDR3 runs to 15 residues. The germline CDR1 and CDR2 sequences are SGHTA and FQGNSA. CDR3 amino acids: CASSLVRGGNQPQHF. CDR3 nucleotides: TGTGCCAGCAGCTTAGTGCGGGGAGGCAATCAGCCCCAGCATTTT. Full variable domain (missing parts from reference TRBV7-2 and TRBJ1-5): GAGVSQSPSNKVTEKGKDVELRCDPISGHTALYWYRQSLGQGLEFLIYFQGNSAPDKSGLPSDRFSAERTGGSVSTLTIQRTQQEDSAVYLCASSLVRGGNQPQHFGDGTRLSIL.

The chain is built from TRBV19 and TRBJ2-7, with D uncertain. Trimming removed 0 bases at V and 5 bases at J, with 14 bases between. The germline V gene encodes CDR1 LNHDA and CDR2 SQIVND (reference sequence). The CDR3 is made up of 15 amino acids. The CDR3 DNA follows: TGTGCCAGTAGTATAGATCGTACTGCCACCGACGAGCAGTACTTC. It is translated as CASSIDRTATDEQYF.

The V gene is TRBV2, the J gene TRBJ1-1; no clear D. Germline CDR1 SNHLY, CDR2 FYNNEI. V was clipped by 2 bases and J by 1 base, with 8 bases between them. The CDR3 is 14 residues long. CDR3 amino acids: CASSETGPNTEAFF. CDR3 nucleotide sequence: TGTGCCAGCAGTGAAACGGGTCCGAACACTGAAGCTTTCTTT.

The rearrangement joins TRBV6-6 to TRBJ1-4; unclear D gene. This CDR3 has 12 residues. The V gene lost 0 bases and the J gene lost 8 bases, with 4 bases spanning the gap. Germline CDR1 MNHNY, CDR2 SVGAGI (reference sequence). DNA for the CDR3: TGTGCCAGCAGTTACTCCCGGGAAAAACTGTTTTTT. The encoded protein is CASSYSREKLFF.

The V call is TRBV7-6, the J call TRBJ2-2; TRBD1 matches at 7 bases. Unmatched junction bases numbered 10, after V lost 6 bases and J lost 6 bases. Germline lookup yields CDR1 SGHVS and CDR2 FNYEAQ. The CDR3 totals 15 residues. The chain's CDR3 is CASRLTGSGAGELFF. The CDR3 DNA sequence: TGTGCCAGCAGGCTGACAGGGTCAGGCGCCGGGGAGCTGTTTTTT.